The T cell receptor beta chain under discussion was sequenced for a study of blood T cell repertoires in COVID-19. About the study: Italy, Spain and the United States were the sources of the convalescent and acute COVID-19 samples. Nucleic acid was either cDNA or gDNA, and it came from T cells, B-cell-depleted T cells, or PBMCs.

Clones were read by immunoSEQ multiplex PCR, and TCRdb kept only the in-frame ones, dropping some. Counted here are around 260,000 clones, around 78% occurring once; the ten biggest clones make up roughly 4.6%. This receptor was identified in a man in his 60s who had recovered from COVID-19. Sequenced material: peripheral blood.

The CDR3 protein is CASSSTGWYEQFF. DNA for the CDR3: TGTGCCAGCAGCTCGACAGGGTGGTATGAGCAGTTCTTC. V is TRBV7-2 and J is TRBJ2-1; 7 nucleotides align to TRBD1. This CDR3 spans 13 amino acids. J was trimmed by 8 bases and V by 4 bases; bases with no gene match: 5. CDR1 is SGHTA, CDR2 FQGNSA, per germline. Filled out from reference TRBV7-2 and TRBJ2-1, the complete variable domain reads GAGVSQSPSNKVTEKGKDVELRCDPISGHTALYWYRQSLGQGLEFLIYFQGNSAPDKSGLPSDRFSAERTGGSVSTLTIQRTQQEDSAVYLCASSSTGWYEQFFGPGTRLTVL.